This T cell receptor (beta chain) was retrieved from a study of cytotoxic CD8 clonotypes in ibrutinib-treated CLL. Across the study: The study included around twelve relapsed/refractory and 15 treatment-naive patients; about 17 had IGHV unmutated disease.

This table comes from immunoSEQ multiplex PCR, and its TCRdb copy is limited to in-frame clones, with some not included. The table lists about 160,000 clones, 81% of them singletons. V lost 2 bases, J lost 4 bases, and 6 bases lay in between. The CDR3 is 12 residues long. Germline loops: CDR1 LNHDA, CDR2 SQIVND (reference sequence). Sequenced material: PBMCs, taken after 12 months of ibrutinib treatment. The genes are TRBV19 and TRBJ2-7, with D maybe TRBD1 (5 bases). The clonotype comes from a human donor with chronic lymphocytic leukemia. This CDR3 reads CASSIRGYEQYF. For the CDR3, the DNA is TGTGCCAGTAGTATAAGGGGTTACGAGCAGTACTTC.